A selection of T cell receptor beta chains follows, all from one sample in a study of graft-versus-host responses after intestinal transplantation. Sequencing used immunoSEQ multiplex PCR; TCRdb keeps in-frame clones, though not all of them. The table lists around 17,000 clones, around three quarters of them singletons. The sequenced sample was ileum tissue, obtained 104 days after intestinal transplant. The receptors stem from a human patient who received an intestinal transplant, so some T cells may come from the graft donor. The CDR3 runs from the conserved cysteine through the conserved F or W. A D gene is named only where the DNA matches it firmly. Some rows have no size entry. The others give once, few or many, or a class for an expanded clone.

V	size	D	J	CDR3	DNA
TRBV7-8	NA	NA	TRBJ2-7	CATRGPESSYEQYF	TGTGCCACTCGGGGTCCGGAGAGCTCCTACGAGCAGTACTTC
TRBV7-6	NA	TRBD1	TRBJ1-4	CASSLVGTGGYIANEKLFF	TGTGCCAGCAGCTTAGTCGGGACAGGGGGCTATATAGCTAATGAAAAACTGTTTTTT
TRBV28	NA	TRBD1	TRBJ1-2	CASSLEWTGGNYGYTF	TGTGCCAGCAGTTTAGAGTGGACAGGGGGGAACTATGGCTACACCTTC
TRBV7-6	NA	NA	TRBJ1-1	CASSYMAVGDTEAFF	TGTGCCAGCAGCTATATGGCTGTGGGGGACACTGAAGCTTTCTTT
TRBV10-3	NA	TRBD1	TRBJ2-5	CAISETGAETQYF	TGTGCCATCAGCGAGACAGGGGCGGAGACCCAGTACTTC
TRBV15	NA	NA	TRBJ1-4	CATSIRGGGLGEKLFF	TGTGCCACCAGCATACGAGGTGGGGGATTGGGAGAAAAACTGTTTTTT
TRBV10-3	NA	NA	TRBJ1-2	CAISDNYGYTF	TGTGCCATCAGTGACAACTATGGCTACACCTTC
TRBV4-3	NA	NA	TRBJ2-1	CASSQDIGYNEQFF	TGCGCCAGCAGCCAAGACATCGGGTACAATGAGCAGTTCTTC
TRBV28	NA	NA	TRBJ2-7	CASSFLAQGSYEQYF	TGTGCCAGCAGTTTTCTGGCCCAAGGATCCTACGAGCAGTACTTC
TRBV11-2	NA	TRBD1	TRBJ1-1	CASSLQEGAREAFF	TGTGCCAGCAGCTTGCAAGAGGGGGCGCGTGAAGCTTTCTTT
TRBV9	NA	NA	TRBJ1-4	CASSTRPGRKNEKLFF	TGTGCCAGCAGCACCAGGCCGGGACGGAAGAATGAAAAACTGTTTTTT
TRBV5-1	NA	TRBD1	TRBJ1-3	CASRQGPGNTIYF	TGCGCCAGTCGACAGGGTCCTGGAAACACCATATATTTT
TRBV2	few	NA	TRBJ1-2	CASSLGGGPTNYGYTF	TGTGCCAGCAGCTTAGGTGGAGGGCCTACTAACTATGGCTACACCTTC
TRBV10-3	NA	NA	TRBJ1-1	CAISEPYREATLNTEAFF	TGTGCCATCAGTGAGCCCTACAGGGAGGCGACTCTGAACACTGAAGCTTTCTTT
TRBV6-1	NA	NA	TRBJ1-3	CASSELRHRNSGNTIYF	TGTGCCAGCAGTGAATTACGCCATAGAAACTCTGGAAACACCATATATTTT